The 18 T cell receptor beta chains given below trace back to one sample, sequenced in a study of control samples from healthy donors and cancer patients. The assay was immunoSEQ multiplex PCR, and TCRdb's table has in-frame clones only and misses some. In the table there are roughly 120,000 clones, about 87% of which are singletons. Specimen: blood. The receptors stem from a young man in good health.

The CDR3 protein is CAWSPPGLAVLTYEQYF. Written as DNA, the CDR3 is TGTGCCTGGAGTCCACCGGGACTAGCGGTTTTAACCTACGAGCAGTACTTC. This sequence joins TRBV30 and TRBJ2-7, with 11 bases aligning to TRBD2. The CDR3 spans 17 residues. V lost 2 bases, J lost 2 bases, and 11 bases stayed unmatched. Germline CDR1 and CDR2: GTSNPN and SVGIG (reference sequence).

Only one count was recorded for this clone. V and J are TRBV12-3 or TRBV12-4 and TRBJ2-1; D gene unclear. The CDR3 contains 10 residues. Trimming cost V 6 bases and J 7 bases, with 4 bases left between them. The CDR3 region has the DNA TGTGCCAGCAGCCGGAATGAGCAGTTCTTC. This codes for CASSRNEQFF.

The rearrangement joins TRBV13 to TRBJ1-1; 7 bases map to TRBD1. Trimming at V came to 5 bases and at J to 3 bases, leaving 9 bases not matched to a gene. CDR1 and CDR2 from the germline V gene are PRHDT and FYEKMQ (reference sequence). CDR3 size: 15 residues. CDR3 DNA: TGTGCCAGCAGCGTAAAAGGGGGCGCGGACACTGAAGCTTTCTTT. Protein sequence: CASSVKGGADTEAFF.

The V and J genes are TRBV12-5 and TRBJ1-3; D is ambiguous. The ends were cut back, 1 base at V and 0 bases at J, with 7 bases in the middle. From germline, CDR1 is LGHNT and CDR2 FRNRAP. The length of the CDR3 is 15 residues. In DNA form, the CDR3 reads TGTGCTAGTGGTTTGGCCGGGAGCTCTGGAAACACCATATATTTT. This translates into CASGLAGSSGNTIYF.

V is TRBV3-1 (or the pseudogene TRBV3-2) and J is TRBJ1-1; 10 bases map to TRBD1. V was pared by 2 bases and J by 6 bases, with 6 bases of the junction left unmatched. The germline V gene has CDR1 LGHDT and CDR2 YNNKEL (reference sequence). The CDR3 extends over 15 amino acids. The CDR3 nucleotides read TGTGCCAGCAGCCAACGGGGACAGGGGTGGGCTGAAGCTTTCTTT. Translating it yields CASSQRGQGWAEAFF.

V and J are TRBV7-2 and TRBJ1-5; D is ambiguous. The germline V gene encodes CDR1 SGHTA and CDR2 FQGNSA. The CDR3 has 12 residues. Trimming shortened V by 3 bases and J by 1 base, and 1 base separated the two germline ends. CDR3 sequence reads: CASSLSNQPQHF. The CDR3 nucleotides read TGTGCCAGCAGCTTGAGCAATCAGCCCCAGCATTTT.

This clone was detected only a few times. The genes are TRBV19 and TRBJ1-1; D is ambiguous. The CDR3 totals 14 residues. Germline-derived CDR1 and CDR2 are LNHDA and SQIVND (reference sequence). V was trimmed by 0 bases and J by 4 bases, leaving 9 bases between them. CDR3 sequence: CASSIDGRPTEAFF. The CDR3 DNA sequence: TGTGCCAGTAGTATAGATGGGAGGCCCACTGAAGCTTTCTTT.

The CDR3 DNA reads as TGCAGCGTTGAAGATTGGGCAGGGGCGATTTTGGCTTTCTTT. It yields the protein CSVEDWAGAILAFF. The chain combines TRBV29-1 with TRBJ1-1; possibly TRBD1 for D (6 bases). The V gene's germline CDR1 is SQVTM and CDR2 ANQGSEA. V was trimmed by 0 bases and J by 11 bases, leaving 19 bases between them. CDR3 length: 14 residues.

The V call is TRBV15, the J call TRBJ2-3; 8 nucleotides match TRBD1. Trimming at V came to 4 bases and at J to 3 bases, leaving 6 bases not matched to a gene. The germline CDR1 and CDR2 sequences are LNHNV and YYDKDF (reference sequence). The CDR3 sequence is 15 residues long. CDR3 DNA sequence: TGTGCCACCAGCATCCAGGGGGCCCGGACAGATACGCAGTATTTT. It yields the protein CATSIQGARTDTQYF.

This clone was counted a single time. The CDR3 sequence is CASSRDSLSPEYF. The CDR3 DNA reads as TGTGCCAGCAGCCGGGACTCCCTCTCCCCCGAGTACTTC. The chain joins TRBV7-2 to TRBJ2-7; D possibly corresponds to TRBD2 (6 bases). CDR1 is SGHTA and CDR2 is FQGNSA in the germline V gene. The CDR3 totals 13 residues. V was pared by 5 bases and J by 11 bases, with 19 bases between.

This chain uses TRBV7-3 with TRBJ1-1, with D uncertain. Germline values: CDR1 SGHTA, CDR2 FQGTGA. Between the trimmed V and J ends, which lost 3 bases and 4 bases, there was a span of 12 bases. CDR3 length equals 14 residues. This chain's CDR3 is CASSLRAGTTEAFF. Written as DNA, the CDR3 is TGTGCCAGCAGCTTGAGGGCGGGAACCACTGAAGCTTTCTTT.

The chain uses TRBV6-5 and TRBJ1-5; 7 bases are a match to TRBD1. The CDR3 has 14 residues. Germline trimming cut 6 bases from V and 2 bases from J; bases unmatched to any gene: 4. Germline V gene data show CDR1 as MNHEY and CDR2 as SVGAGI. The CDR3: CASSPDRGNQPQHF. The DNA for the CDR3 is TGTGCCAGCAGCCCCGACAGGGGCAATCAGCCCCAGCATTTT.

This sequence joins TRBV11-3 and TRBJ1-2; no definite D call. The CDR3 extends over 16 amino acids. Trimming took off 1 base at V and 0 bases at J, with 12 bases between the two ends. Germline V gives CDR1 SGHNT, CDR2 YENEEA. The DNA for the CDR3 is TGTGCCAGCAGCTTAGCTGTGGCGACGGCTAACTATGGCTACACCTTC. Protein product: CASSLAVATANYGYTF.

The chain employs TRBV11-2 and TRBJ2-3; TRBD2 matches at 10 bases. This CDR3 is built from 17 residues. Looked up from germline, CDR1 is SGHAT and CDR2 is FQNNGV. V trimming: 3 bases; J trimming: 2 bases; junction bases outside the gene matches: 8. CDR3 amino acids: CASSLAPLAGVTDTQYF. In DNA, the CDR3 is TGTGCCAGCAGCTTGGCGCCTCTAGCGGGGGTCACAGATACGCAGTATTTT.

The genes are TRBV10-1 and TRBJ2-2; TRBD1 matches at 10 bases. V shed 5 bases and J 7 bases; nucleotides not matched to a gene: 7. Germline CDR1 and CDR2: WNHNN and SYGVQD (reference sequence). CDR3 length: 15 amino acids. The CDR3 sequence is CASSWDRGSVGELFF. For the CDR3, the DNA is TGCGCCAGCAGTTGGGACAGGGGATCCGTCGGGGAGCTGTTTTTT.

The rearrangement uses TRBV3-1 (or the pseudogene TRBV3-2) and TRBJ1-6, with TRBD1 matching 8 bases. Germline V CDR1 and CDR2: LGHDT, YNNKEL (reference sequence). V shed 1 base, J shed 9 bases, and the junction held 2 bases outside the gene matches. The CDR3 is made up of 14 amino acids. CDR3 DNA: TGTGCCAGCAGCCAAGGGACAGGGACTTCACCCCTCCACTTT. Its translation is CASSQGTGTSPLHF.

The chain carries TRBV24-1 and TRBJ2-1; TRBD2 might be the D (6 bases). Per the germline V gene, CDR1 is KGHDR and CDR2 is SFDVKD. This CDR3 region has 16 residues. V was cut by 4 bases and J by 9 bases, with 21 bases left in between. The CDR3: CATSDSCRRGRGEQFF. CDR3 coding DNA: TGTGCCACCAGTGACTCCTGTAGGCGGGGAAGGGGTGAGCAGTTCTTC.

The V and J genes are TRBV10-1 and TRBJ1-2, with a tentative D call TRBD1 (5 bases). CDR3 length: 14 amino acids. V lost 3 bases, J lost 2 bases, and 10 bases lay in between. Germline CDR1 reads WNHNN; CDR2 reads SYGVQD (reference sequence). The CDR3 DNA reads TGCGCCAGCAGTGATTTTAGGGACAACTATGGCTACACCTTC. The encoded protein is CASSDFRDNYGYTF.